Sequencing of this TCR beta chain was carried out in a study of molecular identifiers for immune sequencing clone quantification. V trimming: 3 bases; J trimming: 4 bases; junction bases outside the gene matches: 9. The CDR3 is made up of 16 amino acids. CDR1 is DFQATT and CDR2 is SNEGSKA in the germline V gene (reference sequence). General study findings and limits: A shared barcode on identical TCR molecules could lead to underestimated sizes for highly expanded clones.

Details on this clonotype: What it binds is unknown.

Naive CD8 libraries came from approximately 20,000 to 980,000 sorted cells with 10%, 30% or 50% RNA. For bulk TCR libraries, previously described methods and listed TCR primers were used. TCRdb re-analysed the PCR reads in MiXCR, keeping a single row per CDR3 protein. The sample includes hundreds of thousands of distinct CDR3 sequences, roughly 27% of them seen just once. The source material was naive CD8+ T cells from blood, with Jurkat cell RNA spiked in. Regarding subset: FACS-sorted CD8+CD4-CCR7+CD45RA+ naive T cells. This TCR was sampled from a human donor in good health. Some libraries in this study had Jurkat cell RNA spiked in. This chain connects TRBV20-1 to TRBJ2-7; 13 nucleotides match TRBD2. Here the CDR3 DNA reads TGCAGTGCTAGGAAAGGACCGGGACTAGCGGGATACGAGCAGTACTTC. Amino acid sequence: CSARKGPGLAGYEQYF.